This TCR beta chain originates from a study of glioma-infiltrating T cells. Study-wide points: CDR3 overlap between tissue and blood was very small. Non-neoplastic patients had below-expected tissue-blood divergence, while all gliomas exceeded expectation.

CDR1 is SGHRS and CDR2 is YFSETQ in the germline V gene. The CDR3 has 15 residues. After removal of 0 bases from V and 5 bases from J, the junction contained 5 bases not matched to a gene. Concerning this clonotype: Its antigen is unidentified.

The iRepertoire nested amplicon-rescue multiplex PCR amplified TCR alpha and beta CDR3s from RNA. One-step reverse transcription and amplification started from approximately 100-400 ng of tissue mRNA or PBMC total RNA. MiXCR, run by TCRdb on the multiplex PCR reads, gives a single entry per CDR3 protein. The top ten hold approximately 38% of the sample, which has under 20,000 distinct CDR3 sequences, over 45% seen once. Sequences were obtained from glioma tissue, nonneoplastic brain tissue, or PBMCs (not recorded which). The TCR was taken from a human donor with low-grade glioma or glioblastoma, undergoing nonglioma brain surgery, or in good health (not recorded which). The chain is built from TRBV5-1 and TRBJ2-1; 7 positions agree with TRBD1. This CDR3 reads CASSLGQGEHNEQFF. DNA for the CDR3: TGCGCCAGCAGCTTGGGACAGGGTGAGCACAATGAGCAGTTCTTC. The full variable domain, in which reference TRBV5-1 and TRBJ2-1 provide the parts outside the CDR3, is KAGVTQTPRYLIKTRGQQVTLSCSPISGHRSVSWYQQTPGQGLQFLFEYFSETQRNKGNFPGRFSGRQFSNSRSEMNVSTLELGDSALYLCASSLGQGEHNEQFFGPGTRLTVL.